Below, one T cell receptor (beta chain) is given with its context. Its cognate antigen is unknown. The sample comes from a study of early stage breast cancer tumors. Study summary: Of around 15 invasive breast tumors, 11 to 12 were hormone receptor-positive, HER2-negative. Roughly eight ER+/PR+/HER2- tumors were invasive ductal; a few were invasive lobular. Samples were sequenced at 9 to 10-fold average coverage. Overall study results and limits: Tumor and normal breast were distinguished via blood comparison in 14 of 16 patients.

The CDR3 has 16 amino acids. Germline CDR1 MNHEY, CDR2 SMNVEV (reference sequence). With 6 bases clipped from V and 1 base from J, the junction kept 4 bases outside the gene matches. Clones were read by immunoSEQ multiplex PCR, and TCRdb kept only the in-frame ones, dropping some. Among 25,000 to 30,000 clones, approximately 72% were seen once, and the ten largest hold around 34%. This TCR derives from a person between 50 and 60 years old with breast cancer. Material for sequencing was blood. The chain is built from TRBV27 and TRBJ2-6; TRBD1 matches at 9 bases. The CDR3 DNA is TGTGCCAGCAGGGGGACAGGGAGGTCTGGGGCCAACGTCCTGACTTTC. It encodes CASRGTGRSGANVLTF.